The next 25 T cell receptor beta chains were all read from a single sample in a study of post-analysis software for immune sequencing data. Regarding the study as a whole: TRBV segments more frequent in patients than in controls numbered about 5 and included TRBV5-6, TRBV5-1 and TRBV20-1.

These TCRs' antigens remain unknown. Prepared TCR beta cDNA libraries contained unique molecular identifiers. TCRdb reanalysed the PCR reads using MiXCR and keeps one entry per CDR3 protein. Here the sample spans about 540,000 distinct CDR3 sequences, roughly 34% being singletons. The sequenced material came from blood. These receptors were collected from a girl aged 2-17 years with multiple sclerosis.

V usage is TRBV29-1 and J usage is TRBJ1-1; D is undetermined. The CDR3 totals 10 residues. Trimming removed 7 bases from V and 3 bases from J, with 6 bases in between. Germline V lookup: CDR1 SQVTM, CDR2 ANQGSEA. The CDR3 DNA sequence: TGCAGCGGTGTGTACACTGAAGCTTTCTTT. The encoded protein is CSGVYTEAFF.

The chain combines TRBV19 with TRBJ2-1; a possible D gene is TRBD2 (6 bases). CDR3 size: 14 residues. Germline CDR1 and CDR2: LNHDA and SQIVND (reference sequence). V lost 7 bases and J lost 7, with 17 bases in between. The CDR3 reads CASIGGKTSNEQFF. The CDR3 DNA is TGTGCCAGTATCGGGGGAAAGACATCAAATGAGCAGTTCTTC.

The CDR3 bases are TGCGCCAGCAGCTTTCAGGGGGCTAATGAGCAGTTCTTC. It yields the protein CASSFQGANEQFF. This chain connects TRBV5-1 to TRBJ2-1; 8 positions match TRBD1. Unmatched junction bases numbered 2, after V lost 2 bases and J lost 7 bases. The CDR3 sequence is 13 residues long. Germline CDR1 is SGHRS and CDR2 is YFSETQ.

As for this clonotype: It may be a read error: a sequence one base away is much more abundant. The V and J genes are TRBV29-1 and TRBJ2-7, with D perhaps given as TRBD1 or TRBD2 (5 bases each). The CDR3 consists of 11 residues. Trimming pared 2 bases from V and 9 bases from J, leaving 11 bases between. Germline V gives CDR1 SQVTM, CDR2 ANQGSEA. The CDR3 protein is CSVELGVGQYF. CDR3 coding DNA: TGCAGCGTTGAATTGGGGGTAGGGCAGTACTTC.

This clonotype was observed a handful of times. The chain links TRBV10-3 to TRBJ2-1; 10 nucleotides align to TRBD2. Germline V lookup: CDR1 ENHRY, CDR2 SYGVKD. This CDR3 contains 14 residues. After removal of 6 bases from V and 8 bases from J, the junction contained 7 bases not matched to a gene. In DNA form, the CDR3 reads TGTGCCATCAGGTCGTCTAGCGGGGGTTATGAGCAGTTCTTC. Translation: CAIRSSSGGYEQFF.

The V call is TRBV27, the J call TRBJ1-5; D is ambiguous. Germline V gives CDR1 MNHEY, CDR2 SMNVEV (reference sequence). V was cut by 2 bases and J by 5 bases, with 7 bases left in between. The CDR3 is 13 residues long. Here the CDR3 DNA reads TGTGCCAGCAGTTTAATGGTTGATCAGCCCCAGCATTTT. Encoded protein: CASSLMVDQPQHF.

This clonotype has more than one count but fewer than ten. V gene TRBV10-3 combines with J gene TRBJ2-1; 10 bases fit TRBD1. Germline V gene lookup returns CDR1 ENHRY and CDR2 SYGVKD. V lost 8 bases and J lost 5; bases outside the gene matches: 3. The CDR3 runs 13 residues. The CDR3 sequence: CAIRDRGDNEQFF. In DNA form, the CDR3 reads TGTGCCATCCGGGACAGGGGTGACAATGAGCAGTTCTTC.

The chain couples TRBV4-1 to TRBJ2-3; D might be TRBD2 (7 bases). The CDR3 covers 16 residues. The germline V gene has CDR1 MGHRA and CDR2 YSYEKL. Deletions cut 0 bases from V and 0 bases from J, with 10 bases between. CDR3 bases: TGCGCCAGCAGCCAAGAACCGGGGGGCAGCACAGATACGCAGTATTTT. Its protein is CASSQEPGGSTDTQYF.

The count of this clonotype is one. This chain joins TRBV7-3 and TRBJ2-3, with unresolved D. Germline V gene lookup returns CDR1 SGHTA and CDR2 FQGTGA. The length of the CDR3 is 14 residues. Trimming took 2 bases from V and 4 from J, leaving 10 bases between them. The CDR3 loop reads CASSLDPASDTQYF. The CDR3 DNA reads TGTGCCAGCAGCTTAGACCCGGCGTCAGATACGCAGTATTTT.

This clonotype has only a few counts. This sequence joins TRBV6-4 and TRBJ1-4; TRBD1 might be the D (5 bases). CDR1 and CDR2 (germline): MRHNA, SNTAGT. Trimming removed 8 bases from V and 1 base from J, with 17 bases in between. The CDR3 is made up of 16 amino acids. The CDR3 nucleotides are TGTGCCAGCCTTCATTTCACAGGAGAAACTAATGAAAAACTGTTTTTT. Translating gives CASLHFTGETNEKLFF.

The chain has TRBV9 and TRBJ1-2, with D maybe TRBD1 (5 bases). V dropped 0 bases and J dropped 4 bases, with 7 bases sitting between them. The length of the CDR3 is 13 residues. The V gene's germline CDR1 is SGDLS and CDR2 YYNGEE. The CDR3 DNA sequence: TGTGCCAGCAGCGTAGATACAGGCTATGGCTACACCTTC. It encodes CASSVDTGYGYTF.

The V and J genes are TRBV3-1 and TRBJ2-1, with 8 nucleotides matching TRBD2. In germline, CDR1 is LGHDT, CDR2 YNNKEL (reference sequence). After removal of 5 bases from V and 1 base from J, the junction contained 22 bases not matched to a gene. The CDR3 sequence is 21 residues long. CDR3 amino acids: CASSLGEGGGYFIGSYNEQFF. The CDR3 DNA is TGTGCCAGCAGCTTAGGGGAGGGCGGGGGGTACTTTATTGGGTCCTACAATGAGCAGTTCTTC.

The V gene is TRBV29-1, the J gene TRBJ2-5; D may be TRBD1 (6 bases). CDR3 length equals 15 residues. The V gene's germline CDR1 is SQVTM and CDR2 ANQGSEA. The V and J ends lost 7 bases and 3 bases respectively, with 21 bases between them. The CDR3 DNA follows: TGCAGCGCCGTAACCCCCGGGACAACAGAAGAGACCCAGTACTTC. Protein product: CSAVTPGTTEETQYF.

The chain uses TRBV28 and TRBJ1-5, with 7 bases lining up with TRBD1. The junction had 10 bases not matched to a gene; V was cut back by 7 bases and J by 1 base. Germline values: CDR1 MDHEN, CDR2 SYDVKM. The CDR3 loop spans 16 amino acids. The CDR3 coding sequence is TGTGCCAGCACTCCCCGCCAGGGGGAGAGCAATCAGCCCCAGCATTTT. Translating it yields CASTPRQGESNQPQHF.

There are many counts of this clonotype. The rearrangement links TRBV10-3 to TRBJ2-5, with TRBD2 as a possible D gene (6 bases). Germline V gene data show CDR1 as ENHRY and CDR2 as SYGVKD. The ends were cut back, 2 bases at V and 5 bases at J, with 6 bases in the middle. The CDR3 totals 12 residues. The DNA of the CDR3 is TGTGCCATCAGTGAGGCGGGGGAGACCCAGTACTTC. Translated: CAISEAGETQYF.

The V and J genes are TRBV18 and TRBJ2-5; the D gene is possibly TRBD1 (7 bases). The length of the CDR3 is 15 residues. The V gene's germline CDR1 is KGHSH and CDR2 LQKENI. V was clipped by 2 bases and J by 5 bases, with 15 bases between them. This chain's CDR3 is CASSPTSWGQETQYF. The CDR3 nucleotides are TGTGCCAGCTCACCAACTAGCTGGGGACAGGAGACCCAGTACTTC.

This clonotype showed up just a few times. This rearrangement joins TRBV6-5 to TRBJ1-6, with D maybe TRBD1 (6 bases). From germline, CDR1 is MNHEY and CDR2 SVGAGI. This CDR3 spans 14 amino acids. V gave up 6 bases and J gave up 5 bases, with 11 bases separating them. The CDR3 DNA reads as TGTGCCAGCAGCCGGACAGCCGATAATTCACCCCTCCACTTT. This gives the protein CASSRTADNSPLHF.

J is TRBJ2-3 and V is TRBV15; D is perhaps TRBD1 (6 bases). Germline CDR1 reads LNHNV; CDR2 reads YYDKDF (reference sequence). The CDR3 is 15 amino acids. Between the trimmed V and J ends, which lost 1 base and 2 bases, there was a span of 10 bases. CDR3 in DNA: TGTGCCACCAGCAGAGTACGGGGACACACAGATACGCAGTATTTT. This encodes CATSRVRGHTDTQYF.

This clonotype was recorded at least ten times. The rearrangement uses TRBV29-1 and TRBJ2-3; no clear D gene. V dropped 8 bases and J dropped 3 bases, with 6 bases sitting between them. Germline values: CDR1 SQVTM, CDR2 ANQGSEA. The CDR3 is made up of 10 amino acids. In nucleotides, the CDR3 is TGCAGCTCCGGAACAGATACGCAGTATTTT. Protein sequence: CSSGTDTQYF.

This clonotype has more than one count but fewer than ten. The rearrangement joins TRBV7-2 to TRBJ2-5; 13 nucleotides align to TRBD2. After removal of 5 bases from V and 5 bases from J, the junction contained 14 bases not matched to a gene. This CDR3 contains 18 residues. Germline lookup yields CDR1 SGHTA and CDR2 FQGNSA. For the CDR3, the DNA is TGTGCCAGCAGCCCAGGACTAGCGGGGGTTACAGGGAGGGAGACCCAGTACTTC. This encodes CASSPGLAGVTGRETQYF.

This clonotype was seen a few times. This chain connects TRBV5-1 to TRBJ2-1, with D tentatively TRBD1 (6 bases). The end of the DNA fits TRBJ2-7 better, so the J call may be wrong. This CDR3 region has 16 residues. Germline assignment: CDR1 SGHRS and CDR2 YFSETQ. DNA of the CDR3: TGCGCCAGCAGAGGACAGCCGCAATTGGGCCACAATGAGCAGTACTTC. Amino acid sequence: CASRGQPQLGHNEQYF.

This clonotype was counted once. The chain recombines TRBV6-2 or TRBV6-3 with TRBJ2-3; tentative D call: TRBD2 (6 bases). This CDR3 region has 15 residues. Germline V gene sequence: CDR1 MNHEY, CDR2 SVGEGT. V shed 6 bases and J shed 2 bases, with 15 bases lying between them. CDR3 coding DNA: TGTGCCAGCAGCCCCTGGACTATAGCCACAGATACGCAGTATTTT. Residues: CASSPWTIATDTQYF.

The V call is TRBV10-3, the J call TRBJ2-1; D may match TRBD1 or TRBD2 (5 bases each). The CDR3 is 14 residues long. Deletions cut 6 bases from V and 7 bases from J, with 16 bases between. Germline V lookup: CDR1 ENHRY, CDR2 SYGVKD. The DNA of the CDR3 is TGTGCCATCAGGGAGCCGGGACGGAGTAATGAGCAGTTCTTC. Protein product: CAIREPGRSNEQFF.

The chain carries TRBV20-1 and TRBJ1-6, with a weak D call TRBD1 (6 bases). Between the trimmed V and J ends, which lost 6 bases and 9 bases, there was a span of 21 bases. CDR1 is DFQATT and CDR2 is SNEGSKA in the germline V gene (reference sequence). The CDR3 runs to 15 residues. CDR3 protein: CSATDPGRGASPLHF. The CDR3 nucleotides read TGCAGTGCAACAGACCCGGGACGGGGGGCTTCACCCCTCCACTTT.

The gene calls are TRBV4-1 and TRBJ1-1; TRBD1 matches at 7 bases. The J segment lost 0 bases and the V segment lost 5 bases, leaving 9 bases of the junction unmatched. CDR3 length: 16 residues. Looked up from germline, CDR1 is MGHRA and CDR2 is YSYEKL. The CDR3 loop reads CASSGPPGQLNTEAFF. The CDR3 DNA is TGCGCCAGCAGCGGACCTCCGGGACAGCTGAACACTGAAGCTTTCTTT.